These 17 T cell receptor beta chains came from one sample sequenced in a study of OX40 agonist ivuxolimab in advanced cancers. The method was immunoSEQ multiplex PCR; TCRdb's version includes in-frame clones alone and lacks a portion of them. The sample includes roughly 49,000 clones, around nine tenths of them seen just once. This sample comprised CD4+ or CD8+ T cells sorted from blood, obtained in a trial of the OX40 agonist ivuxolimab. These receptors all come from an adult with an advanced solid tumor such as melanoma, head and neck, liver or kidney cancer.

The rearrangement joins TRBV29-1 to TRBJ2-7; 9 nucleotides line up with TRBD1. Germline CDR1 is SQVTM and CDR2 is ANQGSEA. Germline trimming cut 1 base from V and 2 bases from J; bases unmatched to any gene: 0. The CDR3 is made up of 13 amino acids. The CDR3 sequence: CSVEGQGAYEQYF. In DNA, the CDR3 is TGCAGCGTTGAAGGACAGGGGGCCTACGAGCAGTACTTC.

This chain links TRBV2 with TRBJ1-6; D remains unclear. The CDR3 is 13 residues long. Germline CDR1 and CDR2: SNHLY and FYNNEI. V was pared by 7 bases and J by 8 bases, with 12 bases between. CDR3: CASTPGSDSPLHF. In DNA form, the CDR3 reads TGTGCCAGCACACCCGGAAGTGATTCACCCCTCCACTTT. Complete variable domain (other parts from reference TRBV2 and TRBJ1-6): EPEVTQTPSHQVTQMGQEVILRCVPISNHLYFYWYRQILGQKVEFLVSFYNNEISEKSEIFDDQFSVERPDGSNFTLKIRSTKLEDSAMYFCASTPGSDSPLHFGNGTRLTVT.

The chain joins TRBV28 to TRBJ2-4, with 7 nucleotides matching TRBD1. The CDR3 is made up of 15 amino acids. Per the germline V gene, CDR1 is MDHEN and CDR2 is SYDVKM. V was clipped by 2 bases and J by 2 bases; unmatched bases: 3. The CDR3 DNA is TGTGCCAGCAGTTTACTACAGGGGTCCAAAAACATTCAGTACTTC. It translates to CASSLLQGSKNIQYF.

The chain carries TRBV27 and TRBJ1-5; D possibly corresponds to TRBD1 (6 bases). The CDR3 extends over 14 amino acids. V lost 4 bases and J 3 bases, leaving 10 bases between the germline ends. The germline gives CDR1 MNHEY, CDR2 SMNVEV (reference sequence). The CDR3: CASSSGTPNQPQHF. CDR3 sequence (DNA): TGTGCCAGCAGTTCCGGGACACCCAATCAGCCCCAGCATTTT.

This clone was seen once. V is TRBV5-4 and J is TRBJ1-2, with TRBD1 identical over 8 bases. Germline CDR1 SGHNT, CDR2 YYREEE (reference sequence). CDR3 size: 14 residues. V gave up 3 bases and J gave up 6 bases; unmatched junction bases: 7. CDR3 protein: CASSSSGGWDGYTF. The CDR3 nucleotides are TGTGCCAGCAGCTCCTCAGGGGGCTGGGATGGCTACACCTTC.

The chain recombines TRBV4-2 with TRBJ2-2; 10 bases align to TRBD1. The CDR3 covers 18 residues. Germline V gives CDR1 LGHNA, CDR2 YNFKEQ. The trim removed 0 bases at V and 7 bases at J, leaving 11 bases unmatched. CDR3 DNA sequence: TGTGCCAGCAGCCAAGAAGCTCATGGGACAGGGGCCGGCGGGGAGCTGTTTTTT. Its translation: CASSQEAHGTGAGGELFF.

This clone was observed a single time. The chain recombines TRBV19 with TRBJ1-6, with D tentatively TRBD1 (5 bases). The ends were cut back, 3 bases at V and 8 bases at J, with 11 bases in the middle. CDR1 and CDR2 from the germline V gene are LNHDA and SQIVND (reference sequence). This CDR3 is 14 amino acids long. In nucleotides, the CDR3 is TGTGCCAGTAGTATTCAGGGCCAGGATTCACCCCTCCACTTT. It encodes CASSIQGQDSPLHF.

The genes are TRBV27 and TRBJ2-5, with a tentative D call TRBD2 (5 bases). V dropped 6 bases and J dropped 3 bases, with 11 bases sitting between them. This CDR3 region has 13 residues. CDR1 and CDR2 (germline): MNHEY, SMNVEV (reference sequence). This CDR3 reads CASRTGGKETQYF. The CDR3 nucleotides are TGTGCCAGCAGAACCGGAGGAAAAGAGACCCAGTACTTC.

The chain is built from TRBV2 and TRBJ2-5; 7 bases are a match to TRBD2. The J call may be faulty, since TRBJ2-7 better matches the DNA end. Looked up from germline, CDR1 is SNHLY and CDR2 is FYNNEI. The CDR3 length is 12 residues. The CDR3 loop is CASIGGNFEQYF. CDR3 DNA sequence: TGTGCCAGCATCGGGGGGAACTTCGAGCAGTACTTC.

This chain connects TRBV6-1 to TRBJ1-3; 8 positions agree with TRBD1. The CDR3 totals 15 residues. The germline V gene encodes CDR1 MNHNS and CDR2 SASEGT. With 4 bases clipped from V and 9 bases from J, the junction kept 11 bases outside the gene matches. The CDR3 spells CASSANGQGTVTIYF. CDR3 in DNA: TGTGCCAGCAGTGCCAACGGACAGGGTACGGTCACCATATATTTT.

The CDR3 is CAWSVGLDGETQYF. In nucleotides, the CDR3 is TGTGCCTGGAGTGTAGGGCTAGATGGGGAGACCCAGTACTTC. The rearrangement uses TRBV30 and TRBJ2-5; D uncertain. The CDR3 consists of 14 residues. Germline V gene lookup returns CDR1 GTSNPN and CDR2 SVGIG (reference sequence). Trimming shortened V by 0 bases and J by 5 bases, and 13 bases separated the two germline ends.

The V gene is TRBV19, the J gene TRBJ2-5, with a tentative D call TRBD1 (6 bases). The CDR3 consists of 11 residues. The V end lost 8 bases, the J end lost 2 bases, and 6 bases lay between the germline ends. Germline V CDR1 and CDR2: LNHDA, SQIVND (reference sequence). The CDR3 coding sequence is TGTGCCAGTGGACAGCAAGAGACCCAGTACTTC. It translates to CASGQQETQYF.

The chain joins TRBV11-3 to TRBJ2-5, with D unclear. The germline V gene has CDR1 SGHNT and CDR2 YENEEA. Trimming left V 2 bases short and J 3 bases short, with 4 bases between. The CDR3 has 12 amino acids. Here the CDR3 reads CASSLQEETQYF. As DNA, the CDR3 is TGTGCCAGCAGCTTACAGGAAGAGACCCAGTACTTC. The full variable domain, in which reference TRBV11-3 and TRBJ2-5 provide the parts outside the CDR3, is EAGVVQSPRYKIIEKKQPVAFWCNPISGHNTLYWYLQNLGQGPELLIRYENEEAVDDSQLPKDRFSAERLKGVDSTLKIQPAELGDSAVYLCASSLQEETQYFGPGTRLLVL.

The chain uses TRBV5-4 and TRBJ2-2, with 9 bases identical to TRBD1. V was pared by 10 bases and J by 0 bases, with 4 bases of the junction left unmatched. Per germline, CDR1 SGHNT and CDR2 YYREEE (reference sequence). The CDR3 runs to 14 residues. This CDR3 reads CAARTGANTGELFF. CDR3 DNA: TGTGCCGCCCGGACAGGGGCGAACACCGGGGAGCTGTTTTTT.

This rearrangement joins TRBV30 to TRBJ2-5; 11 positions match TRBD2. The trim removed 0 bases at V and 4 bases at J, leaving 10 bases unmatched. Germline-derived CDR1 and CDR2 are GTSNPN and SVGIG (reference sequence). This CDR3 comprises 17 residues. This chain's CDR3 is CAWSVLASGRIGETQYF. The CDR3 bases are TGTGCCTGGAGTGTATTGGCTAGCGGGAGGATCGGAGAGACCCAGTACTTC.

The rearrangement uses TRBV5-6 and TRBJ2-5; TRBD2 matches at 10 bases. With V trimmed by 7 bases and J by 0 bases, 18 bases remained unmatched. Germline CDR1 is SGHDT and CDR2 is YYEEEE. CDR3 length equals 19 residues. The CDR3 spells CASGSSSGSLSGYQETQYF. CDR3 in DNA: TGTGCCAGCGGGTCTTCTAGCGGGAGTCTTTCAGGGTACCAAGAGACCCAGTACTTC.

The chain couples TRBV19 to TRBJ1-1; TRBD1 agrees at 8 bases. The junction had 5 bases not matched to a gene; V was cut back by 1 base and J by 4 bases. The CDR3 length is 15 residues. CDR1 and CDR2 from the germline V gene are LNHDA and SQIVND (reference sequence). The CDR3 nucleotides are TGTGCCAGTAGTATAGGAAACAGGGGGAGCACTGAAGCTTTCTTT. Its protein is CASSIGNRGSTEAFF. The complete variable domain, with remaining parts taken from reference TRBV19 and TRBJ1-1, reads DGGITQSPKYLFRKEGQNVTLSCEQNLNHDAMYWYRQDPGQGLRLIYYSQIVNDFQKGDIAEGYSVSREKKESFPLTVTSAQKNPTAFYLCASSIGNRGSTEAFFGQGTRLTVV.